The rows below give T cell receptor beta chains drawn from one sample of a study of blood T cell repertoires in COVID-19. This table comes from immunoSEQ multiplex PCR, and its TCRdb copy is limited to in-frame clones, with some not included. The sample lists about 270,000 clones, around 88% occurring once. The sequenced sample was peripheral blood. These receptors all come from an elderly woman with COVID-19, enrolled during active disease. Both conserved end residues are part of each CDR3. A clone size is listed for some rows: how often the clone was seen (once, few, many), or a class if it is expanded.

j_gene	abundance	v_gene	CDR3aa
TRBJ1-2	-	TRBV4-1	CASSQETGLYGYTF
TRBJ2-1	once	TRBV4-2	CASSPSGGAYNEQFF
TRBJ1-2	-	TRBV24-1	CATSDSGQGYGYTF
TRBJ1-1	-	TRBV7-9	CASSLDAGRQAFF
TRBJ2-3	-	TRBV7-9	CASSLNGGATDTQYF
TRBJ2-5	-	TRBV13	CASSSARQETQYF
TRBJ1-6	-	TRBV28	CASRPDTNSPLHF
TRBJ1-3	-	TRBV6-1	CASSETLGGSGNTIYF
TRBJ2-1	-	TRBV6-5	CAISSGGPYNEQFF
TRBJ1-3	-	TRBV28	CASSFLGSSGNTIYF
TRBJ1-2	once	TRBV27	CASTPRGNYGYTF
TRBJ1-2	-	TRBV11-2	CASSFERGIYGYTF
TRBJ2-3	-	TRBV3-1/TRBV3-2	CASSRGGAGTDTQYF
TRBJ1-5	-	TRBV3-1/TRBV3-2	CASSQGQGPQPQHF
TRBJ2-3	-	TRBV9	CASSLGLAGGPTDTQYF
TRBJ2-5	-	TRBV6-1	CASSEQAGQETQYF
TRBJ1-2	-	TRBV4-3	CASSQDHGYGYTF
TRBJ1-2	-	TRBV6-5	CASSPRQAHGYTF
TRBJ1-2	once	TRBV27	CASSLSVVSEYYTF
TRBJ1-2	once	TRBV2	CASSEEFGYGYTF
TRBJ1-2	-	TRBV10-3	CAISETGGARNGYTF
TRBJ2-5	-	TRBV19	CASSRTWTGGGQETQYF
TRBJ2-2	-	TRBV5-6	CASNRGNTGELFF
TRBJ2-3	-	TRBV2	CASSGLAGDTDTQYF
TRBJ2-7	-	TRBV12-3/TRBV12-4	CASSFRQGSEQYF
TRBJ1-3	-	TRBV10-3	CAISPGGSGNTIYF
TRBJ2-5	-	TRBV19	CASSTLGGGTETQYF
TRBJ1-3	-	TRBV5-1	CASSPGTGGGNTIYF
TRBJ2-3	-	TRBV19	CASSMLAGGTDTQYF
TRBJ1-2	-	TRBV2	CASRSLDYGYTF
TRBJ1-3	-	TRBV28	CASGTGAGNTIYF
TRBJ1-4	-	TRBV6-6	CASSDTGTGDEKLFF
TRBJ1-2	-	TRBV7-6	CASSPTGNSGYTF
TRBJ2-4	-	TRBV11-2	CASSPLAGGPKNIQYF
TRBJ2-1	-	TRBV28	CASSGLAGGSSYNEQFF
TRBJ2-3	-	TRBV24-1	CATSSGQGGGTDTQYF
TRBJ1-6	few	TRBV6-2/TRBV6-3	CASSSGAGHSPLHF